This T cell receptor beta chain stems from a study of blood T cell repertoires in COVID-19. Per the original methods: Counts of nucleated cells, estimated from reference gene primer amplification, were obtained. Assay: immunoSEQ multiplex PCR; the TCRdb copy retains only in-frame clones and omits some. V and J calls plus clone size are reproduced from that table; the DNA served to infer D and trimming. The sample lists 55,000 to 65,000 clones, 75% to 90% occurring once. V lost 5 bases and J lost 5, with 9 bases in between. The length of the CDR3 is 13 residues. The germline CDR1 and CDR2 sequences are LNHNV and YYDKDF (reference sequence).

V usage is TRBV15 and J usage is TRBJ1-4; D call uncertain. This sequence originates from an older woman with COVID-19, enrolled during active disease. Sequencing was carried out using peripheral blood. The CDR3 reads CATSRVRNEKLFF. The CDR3 DNA reads as TGTGCCACCAGCCGGGTCCGGAATGAAAAACTGTTTTTT. The full variable domain, rest sourced from reference TRBV15 and TRBJ1-4, is DAMVIQNPRYQVTQFGKPVTLSCSQTLNHNVMYWYQQKSSQAPKLLFHYYDKDFNNEADTPDNFQSRRPNTSFCFLDIRSPGLGDTAMYLCATSRVRNEKLFFGSGTQLSVL.